Sequencing of this TCR beta chain was carried out in a study of blood T cell repertoires in COVID-19. The assay was immunoSEQ multiplex PCR, and TCRdb's table has in-frame clones only and misses some. The repertoire holds 85,000 to 130,000 clones, with 70% to 90% as singletons. This CDR3 comprises 14 residues. After removal of 7 bases from V and 9 bases from J, the junction contained 10 bases not matched to a gene. Germline V gene sequence: CDR1 SEHNR, CDR2 FQNEAQ (reference sequence). The sequencing sample was made of peripheral blood. This chain joins TRBV7-9 and TRBJ1-2; TRBD1 agrees at 11 bases. This clonotype was obtained from a woman aged 60 to 75 with acute or convalescent COVID-19. CDR3 sequence: CASTSGTGGTSYTF. The DNA of the CDR3 is TGTGCCAGCACCTCAGGGACAGGGGGGACGAGCTACACCTTC.